This T cell receptor beta chain was sequenced during a study of Ad26.COV2.S vaccination and SARS-CoV-2 variants. The wider study: Participant was drawn from the COV1001 Ad26.COV2.S trial arm.

CDR1 and CDR2 (germline): SNHLY, FYNNEI. The ends lost 0 bases at V and 0 bases at J; junction bases unmatched: 11. The CDR3 extends over 21 amino acids. Clones were read by immunoSEQ multiplex PCR, and TCRdb kept only the in-frame ones, dropping some. Here the sample spans a few hundred thousand clones, around 87% being singletons. Treatment denoted: 19 received Ad26.COV2.S at low or high dose, single or two shots; 5 received placebo; per-sample allocation not given. Specimen acquisition occurred on day 63 following the initial vaccine or placebo injection. This TCR was recovered from a person between 18 and 65 years old who received the Ad26.COV2.S COVID-19 vaccine or a placebo. This chain connects TRBV2 to TRBJ2-1, with 13 positions matching TRBD2. The sequencing here drew on peripheral blood, taken in a trial of Ad26.COV2.S vaccine versus placebo. This chain's CDR3 is CASSEALRLAGGRPSYNEQFF. The DNA for the CDR3 is TGTGCCAGCAGTGAAGCGCTTCGACTAGCGGGAGGCAGACCCTCCTACAATGAGCAGTTCTTC.